This T cell receptor (beta chain) was captured in a study of blood T cells in healthy people across ages. In its sample, this clonotype was seen a few times. J lost 0 bases, V lost 3 bases, and 15 bases had no gene match. The CDR3 runs to 18 residues. Germline CDR1 reads DFQATT; CDR2 reads SNEGSKA (reference sequence). Then a second PCR, running about 6 to 12 cycles, was carried out with a sample-barcoded 5' primer and a J-beta primer mix. TCRdb reprocessed the 5' RACE reads with MiXCR, giving one entry per CDR3 protein. Among more than 1,000,000 distinct CDR3 sequences listed, approximately 25% were seen once. This sample was shared with a second study, whose subject was T cells of mothers and their children.

This TCR was recovered from a girl aged 2 to 10 in good health. The genes are TRBV20-1 and TRBJ2-3; TRBD1 aligns across 7 bases. Sequencing was carried out using blood. The CDR3 DNA is TGCAGTGCTAGGGGGGACAGCGAAGAGTTTTCTAGCACAGATACGCAGTATTTT. Encoded protein: CSARGDSEEFSSTDTQYF.